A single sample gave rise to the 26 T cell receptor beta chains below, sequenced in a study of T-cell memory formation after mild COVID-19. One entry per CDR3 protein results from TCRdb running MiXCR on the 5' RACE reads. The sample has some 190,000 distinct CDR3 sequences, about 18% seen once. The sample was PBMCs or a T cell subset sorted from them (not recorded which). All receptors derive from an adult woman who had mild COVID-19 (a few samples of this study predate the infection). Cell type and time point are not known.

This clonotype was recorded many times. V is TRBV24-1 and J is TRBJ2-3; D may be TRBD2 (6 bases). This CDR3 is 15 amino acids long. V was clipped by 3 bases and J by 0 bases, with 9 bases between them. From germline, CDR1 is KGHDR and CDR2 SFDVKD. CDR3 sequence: CATSDEGLSTDTQYF. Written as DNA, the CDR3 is TGTGCCACCAGTGATGAGGGACTGAGCACAGATACGCAGTATTTT.

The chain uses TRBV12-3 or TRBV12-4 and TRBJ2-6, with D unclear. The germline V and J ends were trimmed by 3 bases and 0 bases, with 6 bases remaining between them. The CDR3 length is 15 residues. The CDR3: CASSFQSSGANVLTF. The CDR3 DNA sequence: TGTGCCAGCAGTTTTCAGTCCTCTGGGGCCAACGTCCTGACTTTC.

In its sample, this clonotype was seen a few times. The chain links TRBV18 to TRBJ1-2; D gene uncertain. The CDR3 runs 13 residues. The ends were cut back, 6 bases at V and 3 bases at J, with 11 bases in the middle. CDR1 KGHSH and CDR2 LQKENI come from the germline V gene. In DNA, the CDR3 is TGTGCCAGCTCGACGAGATGGGACTATGGCTACACCTTC. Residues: CASSTRWDYGYTF.

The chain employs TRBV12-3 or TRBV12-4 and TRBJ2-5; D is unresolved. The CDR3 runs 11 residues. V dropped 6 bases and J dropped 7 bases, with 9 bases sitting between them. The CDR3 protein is CASRTKGTQYF. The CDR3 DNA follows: TGTGCCAGCAGAACTAAAGGGACCCAGTACTTC.

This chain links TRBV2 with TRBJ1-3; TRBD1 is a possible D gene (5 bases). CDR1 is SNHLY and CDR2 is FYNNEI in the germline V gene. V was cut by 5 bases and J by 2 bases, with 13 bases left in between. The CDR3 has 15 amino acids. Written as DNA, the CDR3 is TGTGCCAGCAGTACAACCGGGACGGCTGGAAACACCATATATTTT. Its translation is CASSTTGTAGNTIYF. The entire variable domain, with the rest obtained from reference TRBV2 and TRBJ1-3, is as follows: EPEVTQTPSHQVTQMGQEVILRCVPISNHLYFYWYRQILGQKVEFLVSFYNNEISEKSEIFDDQFSVERPDGSNFTLKIRSTKLEDSAMYFCASSTTGTAGNTIYFGEGSWLTVV.

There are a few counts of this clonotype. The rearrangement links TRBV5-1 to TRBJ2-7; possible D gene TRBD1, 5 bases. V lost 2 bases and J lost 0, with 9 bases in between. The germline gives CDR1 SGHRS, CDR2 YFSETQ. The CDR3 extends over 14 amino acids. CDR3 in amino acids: CASSFGQTSYEQYF. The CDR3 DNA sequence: TGCGCCAGCAGCTTTGGACAAACCTCCTACGAGCAGTACTTC.

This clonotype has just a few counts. The CDR3 loop is CASRPDRVSDTQYF. The CDR3 region has the DNA TGTGCCAGCAGGCCGGACAGGGTGAGCGATACGCAGTATTTT. V is TRBV6-1 and J is TRBJ2-3; 8 positions match TRBD1. Germline loops: CDR1 MNHNS, CDR2 SASEGT. Unmatched junction bases numbered 8, after V lost 6 bases and J lost 6 bases. The CDR3 is 14 residues long.

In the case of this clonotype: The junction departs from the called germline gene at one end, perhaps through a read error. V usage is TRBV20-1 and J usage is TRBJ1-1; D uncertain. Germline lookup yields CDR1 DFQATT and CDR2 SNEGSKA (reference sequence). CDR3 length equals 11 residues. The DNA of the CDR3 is TGCAGTGCTAGAGTTGAAACTGAATCTTTCTTT. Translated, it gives CSARVETESFF.

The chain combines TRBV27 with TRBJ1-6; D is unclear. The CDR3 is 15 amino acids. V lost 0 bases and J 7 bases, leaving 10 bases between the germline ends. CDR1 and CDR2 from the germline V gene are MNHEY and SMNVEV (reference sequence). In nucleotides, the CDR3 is TGTGCCAGCAGTTTATCTGTGGGCCTCAATTCACCCCTCCACTTT. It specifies CASSLSVGLNSPLHF.

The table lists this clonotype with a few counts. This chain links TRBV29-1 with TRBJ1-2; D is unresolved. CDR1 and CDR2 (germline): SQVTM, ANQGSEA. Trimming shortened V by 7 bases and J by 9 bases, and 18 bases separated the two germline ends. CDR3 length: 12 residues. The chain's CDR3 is CSASDLVSSYTF. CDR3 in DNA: TGCAGCGCCTCCGACTTAGTGTCGAGCTACACCTTC.

The CDR3 reads CASSLRGVYEQYF. CDR3 nucleotides: TGTGCCAGCAGCTTAAGGGGGGTCTACGAGCAGTACTTC. The rearrangement joins TRBV7-2 to TRBJ2-7; tentatively, D is TRBD1 or TRBD2 (6 bases each). Trimming took 2 bases from V and 3 from J, leaving 8 bases between them. The CDR3 contains 13 residues. Germline V gene lookup returns CDR1 SGHTA and CDR2 FQGNSA.

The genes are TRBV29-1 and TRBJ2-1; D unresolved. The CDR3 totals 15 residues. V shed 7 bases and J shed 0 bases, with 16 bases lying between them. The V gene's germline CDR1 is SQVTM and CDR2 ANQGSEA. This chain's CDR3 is CSGAMTYSSYNEQFF. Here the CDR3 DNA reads TGCAGCGGCGCTATGACCTATAGCTCCTACAATGAGCAGTTCTTC.

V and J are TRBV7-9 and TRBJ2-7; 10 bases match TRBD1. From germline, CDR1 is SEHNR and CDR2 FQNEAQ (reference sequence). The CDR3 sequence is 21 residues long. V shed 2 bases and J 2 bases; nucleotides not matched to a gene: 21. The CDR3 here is CASSLRDRGLYPNPDAYEQYF. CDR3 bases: TGTGCCAGCAGCTTAAGGGACAGGGGTCTTTACCCCAACCCCGATGCCTACGAGCAGTACTTC.

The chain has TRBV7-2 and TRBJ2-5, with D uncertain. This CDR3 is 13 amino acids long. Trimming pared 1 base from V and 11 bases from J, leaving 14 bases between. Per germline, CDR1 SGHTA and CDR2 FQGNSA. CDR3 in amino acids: CASSLVGLMRQYF. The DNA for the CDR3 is TGTGCCAGCAGCTTAGTTGGCTTAATGAGACAGTACTTC.

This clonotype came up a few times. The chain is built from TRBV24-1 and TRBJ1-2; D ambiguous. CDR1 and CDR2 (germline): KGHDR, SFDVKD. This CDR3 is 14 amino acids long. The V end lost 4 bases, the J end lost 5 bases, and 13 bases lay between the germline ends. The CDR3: CATSDPLRSYGYTF. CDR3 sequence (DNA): TGTGCCACCAGTGACCCGCTCAGGAGTTATGGCTACACCTTC.

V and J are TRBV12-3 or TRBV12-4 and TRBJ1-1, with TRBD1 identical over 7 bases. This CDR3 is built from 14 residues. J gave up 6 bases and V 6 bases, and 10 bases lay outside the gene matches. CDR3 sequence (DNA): TGTGCCAGCAGAAAGGGGGCAGGGTCTTCTGAAGCTTTCTTT. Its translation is CASRKGAGSSEAFF.

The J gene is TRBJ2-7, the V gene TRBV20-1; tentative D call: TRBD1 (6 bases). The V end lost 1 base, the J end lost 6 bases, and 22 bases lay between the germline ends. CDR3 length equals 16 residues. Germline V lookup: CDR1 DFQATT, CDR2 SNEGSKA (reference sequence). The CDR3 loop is CSARGRPQGTIAEQYF. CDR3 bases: TGCAGTGCTAGAGGCCGCCCACAGGGTACAATCGCCGAGCAGTACTTC.

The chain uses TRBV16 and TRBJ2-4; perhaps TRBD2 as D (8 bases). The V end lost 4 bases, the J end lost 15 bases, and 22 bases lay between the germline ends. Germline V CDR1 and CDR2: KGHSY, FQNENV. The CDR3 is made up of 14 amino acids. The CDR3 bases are TGTGCCAGCAGCCCCCGGGACAGTGGACTAGCTAGGTACTTC. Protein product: CASSPRDSGLARYF.

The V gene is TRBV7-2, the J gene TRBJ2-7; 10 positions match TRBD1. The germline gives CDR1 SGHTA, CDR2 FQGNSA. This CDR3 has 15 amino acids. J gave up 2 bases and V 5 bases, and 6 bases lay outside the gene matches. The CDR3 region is CASSHRDRGAYEQYF. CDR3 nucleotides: TGTGCCAGCAGCCACCGGGACAGGGGCGCCTACGAGCAGTACTTC.

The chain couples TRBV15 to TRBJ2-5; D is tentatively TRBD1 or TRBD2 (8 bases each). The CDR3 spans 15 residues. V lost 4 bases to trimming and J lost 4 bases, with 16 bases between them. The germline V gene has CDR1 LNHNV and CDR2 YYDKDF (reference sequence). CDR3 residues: CATSTGGDRRETQYF. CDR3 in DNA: TGTGCCACCAGCACCGGGGGGGACAGGAGAGAGACCCAGTACTTC. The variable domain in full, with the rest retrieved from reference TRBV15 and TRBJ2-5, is DAMVIQNPRYQVTQFGKPVTLSCSQTLNHNVMYWYQQKSSQAPKLLFHYYDKDFNNEADTPDNFQSRRPNTSFCFLDIRSPGLGDTAMYLCATSTGGDRRETQYFGPGTRLLVL.

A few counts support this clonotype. CDR3 sequence (DNA): TGCGCCAGCAGCTCGCTAGCGGGAGGGCGCAATGAGCAGTTCTTC. Protein sequence: CASSSLAGGRNEQFF. This chain uses TRBV5-1 with TRBJ2-1; TRBD2 matches 12 bases. V lost 3 bases and J lost 6; bases outside the gene matches: 4. The CDR3 runs 15 residues. Germline V lookup: CDR1 SGHRS, CDR2 YFSETQ.

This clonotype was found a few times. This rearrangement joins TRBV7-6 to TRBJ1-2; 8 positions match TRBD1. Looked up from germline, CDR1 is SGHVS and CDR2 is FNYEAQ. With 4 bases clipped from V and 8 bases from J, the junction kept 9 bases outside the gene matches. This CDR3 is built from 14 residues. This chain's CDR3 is CASSSSQGTGGYTF. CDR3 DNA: TGTGCCAGCAGCTCAAGCCAGGGGACAGGAGGCTACACCTTC.

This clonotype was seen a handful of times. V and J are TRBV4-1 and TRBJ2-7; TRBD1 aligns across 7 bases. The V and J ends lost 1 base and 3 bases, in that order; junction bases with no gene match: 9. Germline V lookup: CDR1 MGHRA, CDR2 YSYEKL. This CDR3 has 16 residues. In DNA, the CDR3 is TGCGCCAGCAGCCAAGCTACGACAGGGTTGAACTACGAGCAGTACTTC. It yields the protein CASSQATTGLNYEQYF.

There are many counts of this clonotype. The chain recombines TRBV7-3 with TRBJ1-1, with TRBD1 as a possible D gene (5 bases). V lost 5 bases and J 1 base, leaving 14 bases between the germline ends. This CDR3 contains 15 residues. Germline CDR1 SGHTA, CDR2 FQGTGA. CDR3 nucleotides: TGTGCCAGCAGCCCCCGGGCGGGGACGAACACTGAAGCTTTCTTT. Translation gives CASSPRAGTNTEAFF. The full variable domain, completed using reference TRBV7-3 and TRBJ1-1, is GAGVSQTPSNKVTEKGKYVELRCDPISGHTALYWYRQSLGQGPEFLIYFQGTGAADDSGLPNDRFFAVRPEGSVSTLKIQRTERGDSAVYLCASSPRAGTNTEAFFGQGTRLTVV.

This chain's CDR3 is CASSPPGPRNTEAFF. Written as DNA, the CDR3 is TGTGCCAGCAGTCCCCCGGGACCGAGGAACACTGAAGCTTTCTTT. The V gene is TRBV6-2 or TRBV6-3, the J gene TRBJ1-1; a possible D gene is TRBD1 (5 bases). CDR1 and CDR2 from the germline V gene are MNHEY and SVGEGT. The V and J ends lost 5 bases and 1 base respectively, with 14 bases between them. The CDR3 totals 15 residues.

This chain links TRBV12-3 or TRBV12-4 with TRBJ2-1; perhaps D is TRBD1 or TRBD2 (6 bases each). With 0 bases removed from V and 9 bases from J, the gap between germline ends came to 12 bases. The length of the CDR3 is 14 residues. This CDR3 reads CASSLAGGTGEQFF. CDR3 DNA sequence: TGTGCCAGCAGTTTAGCGGGGGGCACTGGTGAGCAGTTCTTC.